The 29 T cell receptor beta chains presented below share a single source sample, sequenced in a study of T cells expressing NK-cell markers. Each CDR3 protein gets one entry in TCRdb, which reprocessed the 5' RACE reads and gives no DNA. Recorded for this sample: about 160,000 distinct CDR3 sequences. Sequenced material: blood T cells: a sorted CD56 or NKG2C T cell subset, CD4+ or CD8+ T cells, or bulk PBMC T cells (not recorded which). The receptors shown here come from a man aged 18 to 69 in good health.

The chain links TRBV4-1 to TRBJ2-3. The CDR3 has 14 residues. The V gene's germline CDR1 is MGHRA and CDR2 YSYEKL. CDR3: CASSQARGADMQYF.

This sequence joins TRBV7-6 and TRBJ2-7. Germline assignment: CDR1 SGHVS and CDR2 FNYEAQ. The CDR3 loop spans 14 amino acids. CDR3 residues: CASSLRENHYEQYF.

The CDR3 reads CASSDTGSVESTDTQYF. This chain uses TRBV25-1 with TRBJ2-3. Germline CDR1 is MGHDK and CDR2 is SYGVNS. The CDR3 contains 17 residues.

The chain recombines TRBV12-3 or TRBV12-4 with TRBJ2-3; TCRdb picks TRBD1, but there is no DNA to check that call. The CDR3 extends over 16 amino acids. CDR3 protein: CASSFSPGVTGDTQYF.

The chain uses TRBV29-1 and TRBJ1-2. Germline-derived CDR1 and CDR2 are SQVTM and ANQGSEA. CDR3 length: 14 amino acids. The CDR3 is CSVEAERSDYGYTF.

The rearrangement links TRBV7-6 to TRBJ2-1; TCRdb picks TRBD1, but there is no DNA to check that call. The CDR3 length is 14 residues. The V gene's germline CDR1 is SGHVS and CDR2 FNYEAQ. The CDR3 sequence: CASSLSGQGSEQFF.

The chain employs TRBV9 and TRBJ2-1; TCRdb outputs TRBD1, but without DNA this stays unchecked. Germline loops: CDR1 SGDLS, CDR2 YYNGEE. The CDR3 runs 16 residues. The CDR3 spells CASSEPTGGYYNEQFF.

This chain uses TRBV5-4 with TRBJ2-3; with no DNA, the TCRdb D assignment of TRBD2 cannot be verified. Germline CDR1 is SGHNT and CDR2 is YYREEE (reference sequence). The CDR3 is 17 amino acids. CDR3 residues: CASSLVVAGGQWNTQYF.

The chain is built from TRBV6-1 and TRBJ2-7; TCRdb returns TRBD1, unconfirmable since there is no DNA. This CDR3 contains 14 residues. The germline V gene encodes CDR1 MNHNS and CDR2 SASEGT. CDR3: CASSESYTSGGSYF.

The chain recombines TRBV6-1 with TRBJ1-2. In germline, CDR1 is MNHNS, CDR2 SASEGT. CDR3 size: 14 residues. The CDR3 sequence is CASSEWTVNYGYTF.

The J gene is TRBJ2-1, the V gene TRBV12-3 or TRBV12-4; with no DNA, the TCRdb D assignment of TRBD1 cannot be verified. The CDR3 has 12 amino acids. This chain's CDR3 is CASRFIPGEQFF.

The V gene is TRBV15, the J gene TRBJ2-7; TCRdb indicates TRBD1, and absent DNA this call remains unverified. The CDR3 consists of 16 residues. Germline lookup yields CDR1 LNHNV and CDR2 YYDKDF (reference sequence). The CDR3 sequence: CATSRETGESSYEQYF.

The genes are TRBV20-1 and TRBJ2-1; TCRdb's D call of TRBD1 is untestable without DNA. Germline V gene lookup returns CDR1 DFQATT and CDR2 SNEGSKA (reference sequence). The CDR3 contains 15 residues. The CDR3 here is CSARTGRGSYNEQFF.

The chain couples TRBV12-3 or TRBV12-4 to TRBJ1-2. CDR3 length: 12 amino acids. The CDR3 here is CASTLGGVGYTF.

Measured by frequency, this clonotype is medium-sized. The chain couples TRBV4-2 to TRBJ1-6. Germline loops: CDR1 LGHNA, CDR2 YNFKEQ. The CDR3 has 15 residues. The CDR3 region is CASSQSTGRDSPLHF.

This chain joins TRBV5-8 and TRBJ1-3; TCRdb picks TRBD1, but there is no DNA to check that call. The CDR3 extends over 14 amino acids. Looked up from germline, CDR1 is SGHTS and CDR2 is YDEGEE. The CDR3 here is CASSLGTGLNTIYF.

The CDR3 reads CASKTPYRDFQETQYF. This chain uses TRBV6-1 with TRBJ2-5; TCRdb designates TRBD1, a call that cannot be tested without DNA. Germline loops: CDR1 MNHNS, CDR2 SASEGT. This CDR3 spans 16 amino acids.

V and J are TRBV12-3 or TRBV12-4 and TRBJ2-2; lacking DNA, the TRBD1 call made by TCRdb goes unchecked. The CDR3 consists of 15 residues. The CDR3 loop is CASSPPHGNTGELFF.

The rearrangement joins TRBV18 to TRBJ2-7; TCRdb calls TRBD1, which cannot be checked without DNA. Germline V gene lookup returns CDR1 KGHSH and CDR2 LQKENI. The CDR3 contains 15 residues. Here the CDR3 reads CASSPRDRSSYEQYF.

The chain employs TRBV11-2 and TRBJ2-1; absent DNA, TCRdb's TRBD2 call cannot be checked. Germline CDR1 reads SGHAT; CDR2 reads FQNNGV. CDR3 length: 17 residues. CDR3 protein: CASSSRASGLINNEQFF.

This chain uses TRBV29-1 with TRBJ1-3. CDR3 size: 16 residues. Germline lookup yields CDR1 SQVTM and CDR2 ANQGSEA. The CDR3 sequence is CSVEDERAGAGNTIYF. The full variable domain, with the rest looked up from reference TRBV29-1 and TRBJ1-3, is SAVISQKPSRDICQRGTSLTIQCQVDSQVTMMFWYRQQPGQSLTLIATANQGSEATYESGFVIDKFPISRPNLTFSTLTVSNMSPEDSSIYLCSVEDERAGAGNTIYFGEGSWLTVV.

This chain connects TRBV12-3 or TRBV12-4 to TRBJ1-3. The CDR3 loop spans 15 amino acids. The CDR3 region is CASSLAQGLENTIYF.

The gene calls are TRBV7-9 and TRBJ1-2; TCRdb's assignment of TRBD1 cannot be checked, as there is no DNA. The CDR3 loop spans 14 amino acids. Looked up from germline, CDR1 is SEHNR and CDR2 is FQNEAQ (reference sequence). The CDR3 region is CASSQQGAGYGYTF.

The CDR3 loop reads CASSVTRGEQYF. This chain uses TRBV3-1 with TRBJ2-7; TCRdb's D call of TRBD2 is untestable without DNA. This CDR3 contains 12 residues. Germline V CDR1 and CDR2: LGHDT, YNNKEL (reference sequence).

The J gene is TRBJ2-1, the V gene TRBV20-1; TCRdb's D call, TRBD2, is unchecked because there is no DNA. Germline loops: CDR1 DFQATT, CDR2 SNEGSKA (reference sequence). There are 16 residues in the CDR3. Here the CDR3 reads CSARVGEGPRYNEQFF.

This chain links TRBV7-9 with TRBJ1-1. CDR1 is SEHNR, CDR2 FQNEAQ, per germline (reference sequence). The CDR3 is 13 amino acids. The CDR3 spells CASSKVGSTEAFF.

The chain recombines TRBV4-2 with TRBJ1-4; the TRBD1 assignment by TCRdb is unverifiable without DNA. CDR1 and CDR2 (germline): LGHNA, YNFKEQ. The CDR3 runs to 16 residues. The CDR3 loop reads CASSPTGQGSSEKLFF.

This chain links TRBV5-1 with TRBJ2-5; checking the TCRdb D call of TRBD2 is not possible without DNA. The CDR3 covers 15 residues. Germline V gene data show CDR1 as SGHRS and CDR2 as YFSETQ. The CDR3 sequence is CASSLSSGEIETQYF.

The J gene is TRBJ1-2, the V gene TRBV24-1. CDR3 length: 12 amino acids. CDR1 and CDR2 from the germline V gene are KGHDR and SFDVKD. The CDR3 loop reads CATSDFYGGYTF.